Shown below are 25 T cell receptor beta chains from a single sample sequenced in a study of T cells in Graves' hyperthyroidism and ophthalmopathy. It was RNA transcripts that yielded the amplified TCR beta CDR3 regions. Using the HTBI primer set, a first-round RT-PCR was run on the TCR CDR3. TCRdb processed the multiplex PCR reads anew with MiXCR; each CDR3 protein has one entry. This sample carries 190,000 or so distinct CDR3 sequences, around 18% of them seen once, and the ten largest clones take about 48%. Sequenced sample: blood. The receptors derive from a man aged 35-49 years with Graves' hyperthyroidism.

The CDR3 reads CASSWSGGRNTGELFF. The CDR3 nucleotides are TGCGCCAGCAGCTGGAGTGGGGGCCGAAACACCGGGGAGCTGTTTTTT. The chain links TRBV5-1 to TRBJ2-2, with D perhaps TRBD1 (6 bases). CDR1 and CDR2 from the germline V gene are SGHRS and YFSETQ. The V and J ends lost 3 bases and 2 bases respectively, with 14 bases between them. CDR3 length equals 16 residues.

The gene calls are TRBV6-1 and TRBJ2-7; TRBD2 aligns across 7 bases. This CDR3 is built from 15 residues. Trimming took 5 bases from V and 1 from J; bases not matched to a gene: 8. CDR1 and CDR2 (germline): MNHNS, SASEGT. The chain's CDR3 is CASSSSGTISYEQYF. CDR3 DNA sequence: TGTGCCAGCAGTTCCTCCGGGACTATATCCTACGAGCAGTACTTC.

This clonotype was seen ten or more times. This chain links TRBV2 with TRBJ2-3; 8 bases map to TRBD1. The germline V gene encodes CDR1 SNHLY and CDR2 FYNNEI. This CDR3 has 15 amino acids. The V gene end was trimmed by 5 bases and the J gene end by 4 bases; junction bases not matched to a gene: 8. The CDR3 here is CASSPQGVRADTQYF. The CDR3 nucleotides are TGTGCCAGCAGTCCACAGGGGGTTAGGGCAGATACGCAGTATTTT.

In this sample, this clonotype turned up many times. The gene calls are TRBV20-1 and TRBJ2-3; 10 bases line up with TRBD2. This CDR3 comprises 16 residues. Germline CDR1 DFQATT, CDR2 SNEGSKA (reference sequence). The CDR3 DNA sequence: TGCAGGATGCTAGCGGGGGAGCTACCTAGCACAGATACGCAGTATTTT. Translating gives CRMLAGELPSTDTQYF.

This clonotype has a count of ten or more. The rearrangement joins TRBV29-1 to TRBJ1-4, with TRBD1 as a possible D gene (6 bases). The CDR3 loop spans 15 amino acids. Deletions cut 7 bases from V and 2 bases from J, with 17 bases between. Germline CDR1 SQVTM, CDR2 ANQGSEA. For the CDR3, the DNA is TGCAGCGGTCTCGGCGGGGGGCACACTAATGAAAAACTGTTTTTT. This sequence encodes CSGLGGGHTNEKLFF.

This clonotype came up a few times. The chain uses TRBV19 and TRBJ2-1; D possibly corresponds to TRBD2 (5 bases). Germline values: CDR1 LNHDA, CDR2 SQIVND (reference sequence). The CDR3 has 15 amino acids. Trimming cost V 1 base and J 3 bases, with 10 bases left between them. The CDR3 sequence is CASSIGSGIYNEQFF. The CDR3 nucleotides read TGTGCCAGTAGTATAGGCAGCGGAATCTACAATGAGCAGTTCTTC.

CDR3 coding DNA: TGTGCCAGCAGCTTAGACCCGGGACTTACCGAGCAGTTCTTC. Amino acid sequence: CASSLDPGLTEQFF. The genes are TRBV7-2 and TRBJ2-1, with a possible D match to TRBD2 (6 bases). V lost 1 base, J lost 10 bases, and 14 bases lay in between. Germline values: CDR1 SGHTA, CDR2 FQGNSA. CDR3 length equals 14 residues.

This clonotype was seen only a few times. CDR3 nucleotides: TGTGCCAGCAGCTCTGGGGGCAGGCGTTTTTATAATTCACCCCTCCACTTT. The encoded protein is CASSSGGRRFYNSPLHF. The chain carries TRBV7-8 and TRBJ1-6; D is perhaps TRBD1 (6 bases). Per the germline V gene, CDR1 is SGHVS and CDR2 is FQNEAQ. V lost 4 bases to trimming and J lost 4 bases, with 17 bases between them. The CDR3 is 17 amino acids.

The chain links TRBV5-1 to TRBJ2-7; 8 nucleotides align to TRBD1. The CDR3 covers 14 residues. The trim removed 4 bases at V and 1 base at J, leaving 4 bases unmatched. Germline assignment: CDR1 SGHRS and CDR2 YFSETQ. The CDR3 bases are TGCGCCAGCAGCATAGGGACAGGTTCCTACGAGCAGTACTTC. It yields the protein CASSIGTGSYEQYF. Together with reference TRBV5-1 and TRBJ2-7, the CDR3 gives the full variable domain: KAGVTQTPRYLIKTRGQQVTLSCSPISGHRSVSWYQQTPGQGLQFLFEYFSETQRNKGNFPGRFSGRQFSNSRSEMNVSTLELGDSALYLCASSIGTGSYEQYFGPGTRLTVT.

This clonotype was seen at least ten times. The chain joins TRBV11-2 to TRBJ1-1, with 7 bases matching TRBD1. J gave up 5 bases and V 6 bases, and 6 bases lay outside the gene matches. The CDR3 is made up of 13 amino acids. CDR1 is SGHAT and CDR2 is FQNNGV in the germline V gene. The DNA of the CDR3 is TGTGCCAGCAGGATCGCAGGGGGTACTGAAGCTTTCTTT. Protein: CASRIAGGTEAFF.

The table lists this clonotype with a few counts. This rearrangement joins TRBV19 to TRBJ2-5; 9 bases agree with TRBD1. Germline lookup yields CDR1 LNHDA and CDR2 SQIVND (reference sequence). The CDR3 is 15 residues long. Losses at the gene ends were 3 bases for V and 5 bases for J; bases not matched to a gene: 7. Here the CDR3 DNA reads TGTGCCAGTAGTATCGGGACAGGGCTGGAGGAGACCCAGTACTTC. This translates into CASSIGTGLEETQYF. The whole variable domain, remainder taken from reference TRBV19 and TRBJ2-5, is DGGITQSPKYLFRKEGQNVTLSCEQNLNHDAMYWYRQDPGQGLRLIYYSQIVNDFQKGDIAEGYSVSREKKESFPLTVTSAQKNPTAFYLCASSIGTGLEETQYFGPGTRLLVL.

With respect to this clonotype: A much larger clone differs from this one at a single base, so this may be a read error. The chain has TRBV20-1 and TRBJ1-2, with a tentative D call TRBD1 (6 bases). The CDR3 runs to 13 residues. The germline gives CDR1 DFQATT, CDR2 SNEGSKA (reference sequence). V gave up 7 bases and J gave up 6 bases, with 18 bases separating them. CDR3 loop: CSGQGKVVHGYTF. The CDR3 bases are TGCAGTGGTCAGGGGAAAGTGGTCCATGGCTACACCTTC.

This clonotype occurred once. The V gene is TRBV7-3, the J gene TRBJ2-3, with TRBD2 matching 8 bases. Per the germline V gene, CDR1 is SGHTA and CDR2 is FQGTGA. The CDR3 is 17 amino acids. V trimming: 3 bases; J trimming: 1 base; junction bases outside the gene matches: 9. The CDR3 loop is CASSLAGGGGGTDTQYF. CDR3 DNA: TGTGCCAGCAGCTTGGCCGGGGGGGGGGGGGGCACAGATACGCAGTATTTT.

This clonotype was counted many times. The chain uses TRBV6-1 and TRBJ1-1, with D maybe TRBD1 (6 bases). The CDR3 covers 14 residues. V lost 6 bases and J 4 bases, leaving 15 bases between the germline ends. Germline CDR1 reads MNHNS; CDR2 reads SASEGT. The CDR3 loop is CASRGSTGGTEAFF. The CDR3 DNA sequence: TGTGCCAGCAGAGGTTCGACAGGAGGCACTGAAGCTTTCTTT.

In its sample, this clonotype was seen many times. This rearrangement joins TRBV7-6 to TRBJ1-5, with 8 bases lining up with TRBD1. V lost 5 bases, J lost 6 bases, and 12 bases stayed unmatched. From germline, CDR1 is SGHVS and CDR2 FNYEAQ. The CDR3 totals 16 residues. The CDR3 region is CASSDQTGAQSQPQHF. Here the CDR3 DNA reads TGTGCCAGCAGCGATCAGACAGGGGCCCAAAGTCAGCCCCAGCATTTT.

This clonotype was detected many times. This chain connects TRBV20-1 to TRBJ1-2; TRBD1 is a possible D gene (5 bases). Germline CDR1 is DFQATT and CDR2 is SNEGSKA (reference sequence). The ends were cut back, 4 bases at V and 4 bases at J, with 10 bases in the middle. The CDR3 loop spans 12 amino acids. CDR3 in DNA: TGCAGTGCTACCAGGGATTCCTATGGCTACACCTTC. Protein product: CSATRDSYGYTF.

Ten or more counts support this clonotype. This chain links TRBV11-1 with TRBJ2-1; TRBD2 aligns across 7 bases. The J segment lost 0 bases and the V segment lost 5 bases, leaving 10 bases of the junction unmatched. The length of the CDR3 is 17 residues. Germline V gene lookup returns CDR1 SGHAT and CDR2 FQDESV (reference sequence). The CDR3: CASSPGAGDSSYNEQFF. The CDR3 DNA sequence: TGTGCCAGCAGCCCCGGGGCGGGGGATAGCTCCTACAATGAGCAGTTCTTC.

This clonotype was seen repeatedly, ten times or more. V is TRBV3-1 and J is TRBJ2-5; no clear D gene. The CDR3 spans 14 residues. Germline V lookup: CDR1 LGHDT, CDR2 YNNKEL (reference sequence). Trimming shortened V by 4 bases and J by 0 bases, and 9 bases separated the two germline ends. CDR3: CASSPSEYQETQYF. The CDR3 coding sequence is TGTGCCAGCAGCCCCAGTGAATACCAAGAGACCCAGTACTTC.

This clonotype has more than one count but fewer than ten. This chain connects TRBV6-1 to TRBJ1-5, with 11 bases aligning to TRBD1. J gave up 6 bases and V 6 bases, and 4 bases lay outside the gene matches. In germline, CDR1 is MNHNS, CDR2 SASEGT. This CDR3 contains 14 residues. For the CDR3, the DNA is TGTGCCAGCAGAGGGACAGGGGGAGGTCAGCCCCAGCATTTT. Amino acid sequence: CASRGTGGGQPQHF.

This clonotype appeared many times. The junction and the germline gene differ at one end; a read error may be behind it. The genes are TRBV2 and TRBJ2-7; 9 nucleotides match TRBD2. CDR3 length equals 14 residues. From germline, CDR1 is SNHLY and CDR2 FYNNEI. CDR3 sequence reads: CASREAGGTYEQYF. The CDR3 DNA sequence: TGTGCCAGCAGAGAAGCGGGGGGTACCTACGAGCAGTACTTC.

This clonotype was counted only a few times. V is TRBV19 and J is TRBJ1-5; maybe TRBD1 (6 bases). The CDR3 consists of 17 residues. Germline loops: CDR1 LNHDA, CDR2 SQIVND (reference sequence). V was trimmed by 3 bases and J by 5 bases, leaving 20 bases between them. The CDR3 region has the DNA TGTGCCAGTAGTATCAGGAGGGGGGGACCCTCCGATCAGCCCCAGCATTTT. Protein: CASSIRRGGPSDQPQHF.

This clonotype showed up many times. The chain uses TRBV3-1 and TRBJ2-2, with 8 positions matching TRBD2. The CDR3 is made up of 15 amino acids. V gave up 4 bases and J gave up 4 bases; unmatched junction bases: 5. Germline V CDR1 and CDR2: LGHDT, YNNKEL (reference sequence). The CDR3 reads CASSLAGWGTGELFF. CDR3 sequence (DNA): TGTGCCAGCAGCCTAGCGGGATGGGGCACCGGGGAGCTGTTTTTT.

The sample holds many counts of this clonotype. For the CDR3, the DNA is TGTGCCAGCAGCGATGAACAGGGAAAAGTGACACCCCTCCACTTT. Protein: CASSDEQGKVTPLHF. The V and J genes are TRBV2 and TRBJ1-6; D is perhaps TRBD1 (6 bases). Per the germline V gene, CDR1 is SNHLY and CDR2 is FYNNEI. The CDR3 has 15 residues. V lost 6 bases, J lost 11 bases, and 20 bases lay in between.

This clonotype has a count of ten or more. CDR3 DNA: TGTGCCAGCAGTTATGACAGGGGGAGGAATGAGCAGTTCTTC. The encoded protein is CASSYDRGRNEQFF. The rearrangement links TRBV6-1 to TRBJ2-1; 9 bases fit TRBD1. Germline V lookup: CDR1 MNHNS, CDR2 SASEGT. This CDR3 is 14 amino acids long. The V segment lost 5 bases and the J segment 7 bases; nucleotides outside the gene matches: 6.

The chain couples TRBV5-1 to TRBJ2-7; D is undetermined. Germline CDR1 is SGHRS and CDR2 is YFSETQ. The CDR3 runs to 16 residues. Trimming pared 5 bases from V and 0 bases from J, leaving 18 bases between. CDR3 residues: CASSGNGWESSYEQYF. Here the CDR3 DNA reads TGCGCCAGCAGTGGGAACGGCTGGGAAAGCTCCTACGAGCAGTACTTC.